This T cell receptor (beta chain) was profiled in a study of blood T cell repertoires in COVID-19. Trimming cost V 4 bases and J 10 bases, with 14 bases left between them. Germline V lookup: CDR1 LGHDT, CDR2 YNNKEL (reference sequence). CDR3 length: 13 amino acids. Assay: immunoSEQ multiplex PCR; the TCRdb copy retains only in-frame clones and omits some. This sample yields 200,000 to 300,000 clones, of which approximately 86% are seen a single time; about 3.3% belongs to the top ten. The clonotype originates from a woman in her forties with acute COVID-19. What was sequenced was PBMCs or T cells enriched from blood (not recorded which). The chain carries TRBV3-1 (or the pseudogene TRBV3-2) and TRBJ2-1, with a possible D match to TRBD2 (7 bases). The CDR3 region has the DNA TGTGCCAGCAGCCCCACGGGGGGCGGGGAGCAGTTCTTC. Protein: CASSPTGGGEQFF.